Below are 10 T cell receptor beta chains sequenced from a single sample in a study of liver allograft versus peripheral blood T cells. The wider study: Within transplanted livers, the T cell receptor repertoires were examined and compared against the repertoires present in the peripheral blood of liver transplant recipients.

TCRdb recomputed calls from the reads with MiXCR, one row per CDR3 protein. The table includes over 2,000 distinct CDR3 sequences, approximately 15% detected once. The origin of the receptors is a human patient who had a liver transplant. Some T cells may arise from the graft donor.

Within the sample, this clonotype is medium-sized (0.01 to 0.1%). The V gene is TRBV12-3 or TRBV12-4, the J gene TRBJ1-1, with a weak D call TRBD1 (6 bases). The CDR3 is 11 residues long. The germline V and J ends were trimmed by 3 bases and 11 bases, with 10 bases remaining between them. This CDR3 reads CASSLGAGAFF. CDR3 nucleotide sequence: TGTGCCAGCAGTTTGGGGGCTGGTGCTTTCTTT.

This clonotype was counted many times. The chain couples TRBV6-6 to TRBJ2-3; maybe TRBD1 (6 bases). V was pared by 4 bases and J by 5 bases, with 19 bases between. The CDR3 length is 16 residues. Germline V gene data show CDR1 as MNHNY and CDR2 as SVGAGI (reference sequence). The CDR3 region is CASSFYSEGVGDTQYF. The CDR3 coding sequence is TGTGCCAGCAGTTTCTACAGCGAGGGGGTCGGAGATACGCAGTATTTT.

Sample share makes this clonotype medium-sized. This chain joins TRBV6-2 or TRBV6-3 and TRBJ2-7; D not certain. V was clipped by 3 bases and J by 7 bases, with 13 bases between them. Germline V gives CDR1 MNHEY, CDR2 SVGEGT. There are 13 residues in the CDR3. The CDR3 nucleotides read TGTGCCAGCAGTTATGGCCTTGAGAAGGAGCAGTACTTC. Translating gives CASSYGLEKEQYF.

The table lists this clonotype with a few counts. The chain has TRBV2 and TRBJ1-1; 10 nucleotides align to TRBD1. From germline, CDR1 is SNHLY and CDR2 FYNNEI. V gave up 6 bases and J gave up 4 bases; unmatched junction bases: 14. The CDR3 spans 17 residues. The DNA of the CDR3 is TGTGCCAGCAGCCTTTGGACAGGGGGGAAGGGGAGCACTGAAGCTTTCTTT. As protein: CASSLWTGGKGSTEAFF.

This clonotype has a count of ten or more. V gene TRBV9 combines with J gene TRBJ2-2; the D is unclear. Trimming took 0 bases from V and 0 from J, leaving 9 bases between them. The CDR3 runs to 16 residues. The germline gives CDR1 SGDLS, CDR2 YYNGEE. The CDR3 DNA reads as TGTGCCAGCAGCGTAGAAGGAGACGCGAACACCGGGGAGCTGTTTTTT. Translated, it gives CASSVEGDANTGELFF.

By frequency in the sample, this clonotype is medium-sized. The genes are TRBV13 and TRBJ2-1; 7 bases are shared with TRBD1. The length of the CDR3 is 14 residues. CDR1 and CDR2 from the germline V gene are PRHDT and FYEKMQ (reference sequence). The J segment lost 8 bases and the V segment lost 4 bases, leaving 8 bases of the junction unmatched. This chain's CDR3 is CASSSQGVWYEQFF. CDR3 bases: TGTGCCAGCAGCTCTCAGGGGGTCTGGTATGAGCAGTTCTTC.

The J gene is TRBJ2-5, the V gene TRBV7-9; D not resolved. The CDR3 is 15 amino acids. From germline, CDR1 is SEHNR and CDR2 FQNEAQ (reference sequence). The V gene lost 5 bases and the J gene lost 3 bases, with 16 bases spanning the gap. This chain's CDR3 is CASSPKDALEETQYF. DNA for the CDR3: TGTGCCAGCAGCCCAAAAGATGCATTGGAAGAGACCCAGTACTTC. Full variable domain (remainder filled in from reference TRBV7-9 and TRBJ2-5): DTGVSQNPRHKITKRGQNVTFRCDPISEHNRLYWYRQTLGQGPEFLTYFQNEAQLEKSRLLSDRFSAERPKGSFSTLEIQRTEQGDSAMYLCASSPKDALEETQYFGPGTRLLVL.

By frequency in the sample, this clonotype is medium-sized. The chain uses TRBV9 and TRBJ1-1; 9 positions agree with TRBD1. Unmatched junction bases numbered 5, after V lost 4 bases and J lost 7 bases. There are 13 residues in the CDR3. Germline V gives CDR1 SGDLS, CDR2 YYNGEE. The CDR3, as DNA: TGTGCCAGCAGCCCGGGGACAGGGCTTGAAGCTTTCTTT. This translates into CASSPGTGLEAFF. The whole variable domain, filled in from reference TRBV9 and TRBJ1-1, reads DSGVTQTPKHLITATGQRVTLRCSPRSGDLSVYWYQQSLDQGLQFLIQYYNGEERAKGNILERFSAQQFPDLHSELNLSSLELGDSALYFCASSPGTGLEAFFGQGTRLTVV.

By sample fraction, this clonotype is medium-sized. This rearrangement joins TRBV6-2 or TRBV6-3 to TRBJ2-3; TRBD2 aligns across 7 bases. The germline gives CDR1 MNHEY, CDR2 SVGEGT. With V trimmed by 2 bases and J by 6 bases, 8 bases remained unmatched. CDR3 length: 15 residues. The CDR3 reads CASSYTGGEMDTQYF. In DNA form, the CDR3 reads TGTGCCAGCAGTTACACTGGGGGGGAGATGGATACGCAGTATTTT.

This clonotype ranks as medium-sized (0.01 to 0.1%). CDR3 loop: CASSSQGPQPQHF. The DNA of the CDR3 is TGTGCCAGTAGCTCCCAGGGACCTCAGCCCCAGCATTTT. This chain uses TRBV19 with TRBJ1-5; D possibly corresponds to TRBD1 (5 bases). This CDR3 has 13 amino acids. V lost 6 bases to trimming and J lost 6 bases, with 12 bases between them. The germline CDR1 and CDR2 sequences are LNHDA and SQIVND (reference sequence).